The source of this T cell receptor beta chain is a study of T cell clones after liver transplantation. In the study overall: Post-transplant blood was tracked for graft-donor-reactive T cell clones identified in a pre-transplant mixed lymphocyte reaction. Third-party-reactive TCRbeta sequences from pre-transplant mixed lymphocyte reactions served as antigen-independent comparators.

The data were produced by immunoSEQ multiplex PCR, yet TCRdb's version contains in-frame clones alone and is incomplete. The data contain around 26,000 clones, almost 70% of them singletons. CDR3 size: 12 residues. V was pared by 7 bases and J by 3 bases, with 12 bases between. The germline V gene has CDR1 SQVTM and CDR2 ANQGSEA. The source is a human donor who received a liver transplant. J is TRBJ1-1 and V is TRBV29-1; possible D gene TRBD1, 6 bases. The starting material was CD4+ T cells from blood, obtained before liver transplant. CDR3 loop: CSATGLHTEAFF. In DNA form, the CDR3 reads TGCAGCGCGACAGGACTTCACACTGAAGCTTTCTTT. The complete variable domain, with remaining parts taken from reference TRBV29-1 and TRBJ1-1, reads SAVISQKPSRDICQRGTSLTIQCQVDSQVTMMFWYRQQPGQSLTLIATANQGSEATYESGFVIDKFPISRPNLTFSTLTVSNMSPEDSSIYLCSATGLHTEAFFGQGTRLTVV.